This entry is about one T cell receptor beta chain. This clonotype was seen only a few times. Its antigen is currently not known. Per-base quality was not reported, and no clone a single base away is much larger than it. Stable Graves' hyperthyroidism was defined as the absence of progression to ophthalmopathy over 18 months of follow-up. Hyperthyroidism patients were aged 18 to 65 years and newly diagnosed, with disease duration of less than 2 months. Exclusion was applied to patients with uncontrolled infections, other autoimmune diseases, pregnancy or lactation. Diagnoses were based on clinical symptoms, serum thyroxine and TRAb, thyroid ultrasound and orbital computed tomography. Ficoll-Paque density gradient centrifugation was used to isolate PBMCs from about 9 ml of fresh peripheral blood. Trizol reagent was used to extract total RNA, and RNA quality was then checked on an Agilent 2100 Bioanalyzer.

This sample stems from a study of T cells in Graves' hyperthyroidism and ophthalmopathy (dated by TCRdb to the late 2010s). For the wider study: Peripheral blood samples were taken at the time of initial diagnosis, prior to any treatment. TCR Vbeta CDR3 sequencing of 120 to 150 peripheral blood samples (about 45 ophthalmopathy, 75 to 85 hyperthyroidism and approximately 17 progressor patients) is reported in the paper. A discovery cohort of about a hundred patients, roughly 40 with Graves' ophthalmopathy and under 60 with stable Graves' hyperthyroidism, was used to find distinguishing TCR V-J signatures. In more than 5 Graves' hyperthyroidism patients, the study also compared T-cell repertoires from thyroid tissue with T-cell repertoires from blood. After sampling, hyperthyroidism patients received methimazole starting at 30 mg daily, and ophthalmopathy patients received high-dose intravenous methylprednisolone. The 100 discovery patients were divided at random into training and test sets in a 7:3 ratio. Whether ophthalmopathy could be predicted prospectively was tested in an independent validation cohort made up of about 18 hyperthyroidism patients plus 17 patients who later progressed to ophthalmopathy.

Inclusive of the bounding cysteine and phenylalanine, the CDR3 is 14 residues long. Just CDR3 DNA is preserved here, 42 bases in frame from base 1. Looking up the germline V gene yields CDR1 SGHTA and CDR2 FQGNSA. The germline ends are 11 bases apart after V is trimmed by 0 bases and J by 6 bases. Overall study outcomes, separate from this receptor: In cross-validation, a model built on a 13 V-J signature told ophthalmopathy apart from stable hyperthyroidism with under 90% sensitivity and about 81% specificity, and in testing the same model reached 80%/75%. No statistical method was used to set the sample size in advance, and investigators knew the group allocation. During validation, the model predicted progression to ophthalmopathy a median of roughly six months ahead of onset, with 60% to 71% sensitivity and around 72% specificity. Blood samples also contained most of the expanded thyroid clonotypes (frequency above 0.001), which suggests that blood repertoires may reflect thyroid immune responses.

Amplification of TCR beta CDR3 regions was carried out from RNA transcripts. The first round of RT-PCR for the TCR CDR3 was performed with the HTBI primer set and the Qiagen OneStep RT-PCR kit. A second multiplex PCR round built the libraries, followed by size selection and purification. The libraries were sequenced on an Illumina HiSeq2000 using paired-end 100 bp reads. In the original analysis: Raw data were processed with SOAPnuke, discarding reads with adapters, uncalled bases, mean Phred below 15, or no exact constant-primer or identifier match. High-quality paired reads were merged using COPE v1.2.5, and each unique nucleotide sequence was defined as a clonotype. MiTCR v1.1 was used to align the clonotypes against IMGT TRBV, TRBD and TRBJ reference segments. Analysis was restricted to V-J combinations with a frequency above 0.0001, which covered 98% to 99.2% of repertoires. The TCS score was defined as the ratio of F50 (clonal expansion) to E x V (chaos), calculated using BLOSUM62-based TCRdist between CDR3 peptides within each V-J. Welch's t-statistics and random forest reduced several hundred V-J features to 10 to 15, which were used in a naive Bayes classifier (R e1071). The public reads were run again by TCRdb, first through fastp at Q25 and then through MiXCR, and only productive beta chains were kept. Here each entry gathers all rows of one CDR3 protein and keeps the most common genes and DNA. The V and J calls were determined by TCRdb, not by the authors. The sample table contains about 500,000 distinct CDR3 sequences; only one count was recorded for about a sixth of them. In total, the top ten clones hold 18% of the sample.

The chain couples TRBV7-2 to TRBJ2-5; the D region possibly corresponds to TRBD1 (6 bases align). The sequence derives from a woman aged 18-29 years with Graves' hyperthyroidism. The sequencing input was blood. The CDR3 protein sequence reads: CASSLAQGTKTQYF. The DNA sequence is TGTGCCAGCAGCTTAGCACAGGGCACGAAGACCCAGTACTTC. The variable domain in full, with residues beyond the CDR3 obtained from the reference TRBV7-2 and TRBJ2-5 genes, is GAGVSQSPSNKVTEKGKDVELRCDPISGHTALYWYRQSLGQGLEFLIYFQGNSAPDKSGLPSDRFSAERTGGSVSTLTIQRTQQEDSAVYLCASSLAQGTKTQYFGPGTRLLVL.